The 24 T cell receptor beta chains below come from one sample, sequenced in a study of T cells after yellow fever vaccination. TCRdb ran MiXCR on the 5' RACE reads and lists one entry per CDR3 protein. The sample has tens of thousands of distinct CDR3 sequences; 7.4% are singletons. This specimen was CD8+ T cells sorted from PBMCs, taken 15 days after the yellow fever booster vaccination. Receptor source: a man younger than 40 who received the YFV17D yellow fever vaccine.

CDR3 sequence (DNA): TGTGCCAGCAGCTTAGTGACGCCAGAACAGAATTCACCCCTCCACTTT. Protein product: CASSLVTPEQNSPLHF. The V and J genes are TRBV7-8 and TRBJ1-6, with no clear D. The CDR3 is made up of 16 amino acids. Germline-derived CDR1 and CDR2 are SGHVS and FQNEAQ. V lost 1 base, J lost 7 bases, and 14 bases lay in between.

This clonotype appeared many times. CDR3 nucleotides: TGTGCCAGCAGCTTAGAGGGCAGGGTATACTACAATGAGCAGTTCTTC. Its protein product is CASSLEGRVYYNEQFF. The chain links TRBV11-2 to TRBJ2-1, with D perhaps matching TRBD1 (5 bases). Per germline, CDR1 SGHAT and CDR2 FQNNGV. CDR3 length: 16 residues. The ends were cut back, 0 bases at V and 3 bases at J, with 12 bases in the middle.

This clonotype was seen at least ten times. This sequence joins TRBV6-5 and TRBJ1-2; D not certain. Trimming cost V 0 bases and J 6 bases, with 11 bases left between them. Germline-derived CDR1 and CDR2 are MNHEY and SVGAGI. CDR3 length equals 14 residues. The DNA of the CDR3 is TGTGCCAGCAGTTACTCCGGCGGCACCAATGGCTACACCTTC. Translation: CASSYSGGTNGYTF.

This clonotype was seen many times. The genes are TRBV30 and TRBJ2-1, with TRBD1 matching 10 bases. This CDR3 is 14 amino acids long. Per the germline V gene, CDR1 is GTSNPN and CDR2 is SVGIG (reference sequence). V gave up 2 bases and J gave up 6 bases; unmatched junction bases: 4. The CDR3 loop reads CAWSRGTGANEQFF. The CDR3 DNA reads as TGTGCCTGGAGTAGGGGGACAGGGGCCAATGAGCAGTTCTTC. The whole variable domain, remainder taken from reference TRBV30 and TRBJ2-1, is SQTIHQWPATLVQPVGSPLSLECTVEGTSNPNLYWYRQAAGRGLQLLFYSVGIGQISSEVPQNLSASRPQDRQFILSSKKLLLSDSGFYLCAWSRGTGANEQFFGPGTRLTVL.

This clonotype was picked up many times. In DNA form, the CDR3 reads TGTGCCAGCAGTTCGCCCGGGACTAGCGGCACAGATACGCAGTATTTT. As protein: CASSSPGTSGTDTQYF. This chain uses TRBV12-3 or TRBV12-4 with TRBJ2-3, with 10 bases fitting TRBD2. The CDR3 extends over 16 amino acids. J gave up 1 base and V 4 bases, and 5 bases lay outside the gene matches.

Many counts were recorded for this clonotype. The V and J genes are TRBV7-8 and TRBJ2-2, with 7 bases fitting TRBD2. V shed 5 bases, J shed 5 bases, and the junction held 8 bases outside the gene matches. CDR1 and CDR2 (germline): SGHVS, FQNEAQ. This CDR3 has 15 residues. This CDR3 is CASSHTSASTGELFF. DNA of the CDR3: TGTGCCAGCAGCCATACTAGCGCATCGACCGGGGAGCTGTTTTTT. The whole variable domain, filled in from reference TRBV7-8 and TRBJ2-2, reads GAGVSQSPRYKVAKRGQDVALRCDPISGHVSLFWYQQALGQGPEFLTYFQNEAQLDKSGLPSDRFFAERPEGSVSTLKIQRTQQEDSAVYLCASSHTSASTGELFFGEGSRLTVL.

This clonotype has ten or more counts. The chain couples TRBV5-1 to TRBJ2-7; D might be TRBD1 (5 bases). This CDR3 spans 15 amino acids. V shed 0 bases and J shed 6 bases, with 16 bases lying between them. The V gene's germline CDR1 is SGHRS and CDR2 YFSETQ. CDR3 coding DNA: TGCGCCAGCAGCTTGGTACCAGCAAAGGGGTCCGAGCAGTACTTC. This translates into CASSLVPAKGSEQYF. The entire variable domain, with the rest obtained from reference TRBV5-1 and TRBJ2-7, is as follows: KAGVTQTPRYLIKTRGQQVTLSCSPISGHRSVSWYQQTPGQGLQFLFEYFSETQRNKGNFPGRFSGRQFSNSRSEMNVSTLELGDSALYLCASSLVPAKGSEQYFGPGTRLTVT.

This clonotype was found many times. The chain couples TRBV25-1 to TRBJ1-1, with no clear D. Germline CDR1 MGHDK, CDR2 SYGVNS. With 2 bases removed from V and 5 bases from J, the gap between germline ends came to 9 bases. This CDR3 has 13 amino acids. The CDR3 DNA reads TGTGCCAGCAGTGAACCGGGTTGGACTGAAGCTTTCTTT. Protein sequence: CASSEPGWTEAFF.

Many counts were recorded for this clonotype. The J gene is TRBJ2-2, the V gene TRBV12-3 or TRBV12-4; possible D gene TRBD2, 6 bases. V was clipped by 7 bases and J by 6 bases, with 15 bases between them. This CDR3 has 14 residues. In nucleotides, the CDR3 is TGTGCCAGCACCCGGGACTCGGGTGCCGGGGAGCTGTTTTTT. This gives the protein CASTRDSGAGELFF.

The table lists this clonotype with a few counts. The chain recombines TRBV6-1 with TRBJ2-6; D is perhaps TRBD2 (5 bases). Germline values: CDR1 MNHNS, CDR2 SASEGT. Trimming cost V 1 base and J 1 base, with 8 bases left between them. CDR3 length equals 16 residues. The DNA of the CDR3 is TGTGCCAGCAGTGAAGAAGCGGCGTCTGGGGCCAACGTCCTGACTTTC. Translated: CASSEEAASGANVLTF.

This clonotype has at least ten counts. The CDR3 loop reads CASSESGFGGKKAEAFF. CDR3 nucleotides: TGCGCCAGCAGTGAGTCCGGTTTCGGCGGTAAGAAGGCTGAAGCTTTCTTT. V gene TRBV10-1 combines with J gene TRBJ1-1; D unclear. Germline V gene sequence: CDR1 WNHNN, CDR2 SYGVQD (reference sequence). V gave up 0 bases and J gave up 6 bases, with 20 bases separating them. This CDR3 is 17 amino acids long.

This clonotype was recorded at least ten times. The chain carries TRBV5-1 and TRBJ2-7, with TRBD1 matching over 7 bases. The germline V gene has CDR1 SGHRS and CDR2 YFSETQ. V trimming: 3 bases; J trimming: 2 bases; junction bases outside the gene matches: 2. This CDR3 spans 13 amino acids. The CDR3 region has the DNA TGCGCCAGCAGCTGGGACAGTACCTACGAGCAGTACTTC. It translates to CASSWDSTYEQYF.

This clonotype was counted ten times or more. The V call is TRBV27, the J call TRBJ1-3, with 7 bases that match TRBD1. The CDR3 has 14 residues. Trimming removed 6 bases from V and 3 bases from J; junction bases left unmatched: 5. Germline lookup yields CDR1 MNHEY and CDR2 SMNVEV (reference sequence). CDR3 bases: TGTGCCAGCAGCAACAGGGGTGGTGGAAACACCATATATTTT. This encodes CASSNRGGGNTIYF.

The chain links TRBV9 to TRBJ1-1; TRBD1 matches 10 bases. The V and J ends lost 3 bases and 6 bases, in that order; junction bases with no gene match: 5. The CDR3 contains 14 residues. The V gene's germline CDR1 is SGDLS and CDR2 YYNGEE. The CDR3 DNA reads TGTGCCAGCAGCGCCCGACAGGGGGCCCCTGAAGCTTTCTTT. Translating gives CASSARQGAPEAFF. Full variable domain (rest looked up from reference TRBV9 and TRBJ1-1): DSGVTQTPKHLITATGQRVTLRCSPRSGDLSVYWYQQSLDQGLQFLIQYYNGEERAKGNILERFSAQQFPDLHSELNLSSLELGDSALYFCASSARQGAPEAFFGQGTRLTVV.

This clonotype appeared a few times. The chain recombines TRBV20-1 with TRBJ2-7; D may be TRBD2 (6 bases). Germline CDR1 and CDR2: DFQATT and SNEGSKA (reference sequence). Trimming left V 5 bases short and J 1 base short, with 21 bases between. This CDR3 contains 16 residues. DNA for the CDR3: TGCAGTGCTGGGAGGTTGGGCGGTAAAAATTCCTACGAGCAGTACTTC. It yields the protein CSAGRLGGKNSYEQYF.

This clonotype came up many times. This sequence joins TRBV29-1 and TRBJ2-3, with TRBD2 matching over 7 bases. The CDR3 has 15 amino acids. The trim removed 1 base at V and 0 bases at J, leaving 4 bases unmatched. Looked up from germline, CDR1 is SQVTM and CDR2 is ANQGSEA. This CDR3 reads CSVEVWRESTDTQYF. The CDR3 nucleotides are TGCAGCGTTGAAGTTTGGCGGGAGAGCACAGATACGCAGTATTTT.

The V and J genes are TRBV9 and TRBJ2-1; TRBD2 matches 7 bases. CDR3 size: 15 residues. Germline V CDR1 and CDR2: SGDLS, YYNGEE. J gave up 7 bases and V 3 bases, and 10 bases lay outside the gene matches. The CDR3 sequence: CASSGWLSGANEQFF. The CDR3 coding sequence is TGTGCCAGCAGCGGCTGGCTCAGCGGGGCAAATGAGCAGTTCTTC.

The V gene is TRBV7-9, the J gene TRBJ2-3; 10 bases align to TRBD1. V gave up 0 bases and J gave up 8 bases; unmatched junction bases: 14. The germline V gene encodes CDR1 SEHNR and CDR2 FQNEAQ (reference sequence). The CDR3 consists of 18 residues. The CDR3 nucleotides read TGTGCCAGCAGCTTAGCCCCGGGACAGGGGCTTGGCGGCGCTACGCAGTATTTT. This sequence encodes CASSLAPGQGLGGATQYF.

The V call is TRBV7-9, the J call TRBJ2-5, with D perhaps TRBD2 (5 bases). The CDR3 loop spans 15 amino acids. The germline V gene has CDR1 SEHNR and CDR2 FQNEAQ (reference sequence). V was pared by 4 bases and J by 5 bases, with 17 bases between. For the CDR3, the DNA is TGTGCCAGCAGCTCCCGGCAGGCCCGGAGGGAGACCCAGTACTTC. Translation gives CASSSRQARRETQYF.

This clonotype was seen many times. The V gene is TRBV27, the J gene TRBJ2-5, with TRBD1 as a possible D gene (5 bases). The CDR3 is made up of 15 amino acids. CDR1 is MNHEY, CDR2 SMNVEV, per germline (reference sequence). Trimming left V 2 bases short and J 2 bases short, with 12 bases between. In nucleotides, the CDR3 is TGTGCCAGCAGTTTAGGGGCGCACTCTCAAGAGACCCAGTACTTC. Translated: CASSLGAHSQETQYF.

The V gene is TRBV7-6, the J gene TRBJ2-7; D is unclear. From germline, CDR1 is SGHVS and CDR2 FNYEAQ. V was trimmed by 1 base and J by 2 bases, leaving 9 bases between them. This CDR3 has 14 amino acids. The CDR3 DNA sequence: TGTGCCAGCAGCTTAGGGGAAGGTGCCTACGAGCAGTACTTC. Protein product: CASSLGEGAYEQYF.

The chain has TRBV4-3 and TRBJ2-1; 10 nucleotides line up with TRBD2. Germline lookup yields CDR1 LGHNA and CDR2 YSLEER. This CDR3 region has 17 residues. The J segment lost 7 bases and the V segment lost 4 bases, leaving 13 bases of the junction unmatched. DNA for the CDR3: TGCGCCAGCAGCCGAACTAGCGGGATTGGGGGATCGAATGAGCAGTTCTTC. Translation: CASSRTSGIGGSNEQFF.

This clonotype showed up many times. V is TRBV6-1 and J is TRBJ1-2, with 9 bases fitting TRBD1. Germline CDR1 reads MNHNS; CDR2 reads SASEGT. V was pared by 5 bases and J by 7 bases, with 8 bases of the junction left unmatched. The CDR3 runs 14 residues. Here the CDR3 reads CASSPETGGFGYTF. DNA for the CDR3: TGTGCCAGCAGTCCAGAAACAGGGGGCTTTGGCTACACCTTC.

This clonotype was recorded at least ten times. J is TRBJ1-6 and V is TRBV5-6; TRBD1 might be the D (6 bases). The CDR3 has 19 amino acids. Per germline, CDR1 SGHDT and CDR2 YYEEEE. V dropped 2 bases and J dropped 3 bases, with 21 bases sitting between them. Here the CDR3 DNA reads TGTGCCAGCAGCTTTTTTACCAGGGGATTCGACCGCTATAATTCACCCCTCCACTTT. Its protein product is CASSFFTRGFDRYNSPLHF.